The source of this TCR beta chain is a study of cytomegalovirus exposure and HLA in healthy donors. Germline V gives CDR1 LNHDA, CDR2 SQIVND (reference sequence). The germline V and J ends were trimmed by 8 bases and 2 bases, with 13 bases remaining between them. The CDR3 is made up of 13 amino acids. Primers: 60 Vbeta forward and 13 Jbeta reverse. Sequencing used immunoSEQ multiplex PCR; TCRdb keeps in-frame clones, though not all of them. Of 100,000 to 150,000 clones in the sample, just under 80% are singletons; the top ten hold approximately 1.7%. Findings and limits, study-wide: TCR beta V segments were, for the most part, productive about 87% or about 30% of the time in an earlier analysis. HLA alleles were associated with some 16,000 TCR beta sequences in a later analysis at 0.05 false discovery rate.

Worth noting for this clone: The antigen remains undetermined.

Material: PBMCs. The TCR originated in a woman between 40 and 50 years old in good health and CMV-seronegative. The chain employs TRBV19 and TRBJ2-7, with D perhaps matching TRBD1 (6 bases). CDR3 amino acids: CASPGQRPYEQYF. The CDR3 nucleotides are TGTGCCAGTCCAGGACAGCGTCCCTACGAGCAGTACTTC.